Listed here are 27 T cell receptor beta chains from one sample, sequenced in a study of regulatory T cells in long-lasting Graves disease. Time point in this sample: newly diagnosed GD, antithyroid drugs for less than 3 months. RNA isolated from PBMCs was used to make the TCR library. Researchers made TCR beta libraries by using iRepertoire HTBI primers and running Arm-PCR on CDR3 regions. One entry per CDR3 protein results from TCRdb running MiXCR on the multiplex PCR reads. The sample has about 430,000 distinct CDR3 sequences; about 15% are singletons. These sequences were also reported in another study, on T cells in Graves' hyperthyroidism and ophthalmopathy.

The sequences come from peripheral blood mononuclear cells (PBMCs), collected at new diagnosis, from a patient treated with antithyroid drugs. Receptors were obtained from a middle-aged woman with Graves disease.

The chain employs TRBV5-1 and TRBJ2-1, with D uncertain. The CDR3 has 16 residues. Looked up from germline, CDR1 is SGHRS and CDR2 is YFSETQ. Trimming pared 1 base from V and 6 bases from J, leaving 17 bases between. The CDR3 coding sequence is TGCGCCAGCAGCTTGATCCCGGGTAATCCTTCCAATGAGCAGTTCTTC. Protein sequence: CASSLIPGNPSNEQFF.

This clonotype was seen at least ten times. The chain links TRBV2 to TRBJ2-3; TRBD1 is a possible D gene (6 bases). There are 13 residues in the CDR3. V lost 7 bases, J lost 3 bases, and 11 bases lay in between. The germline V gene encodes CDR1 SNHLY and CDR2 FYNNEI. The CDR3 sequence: CASTTGRTDTQYF. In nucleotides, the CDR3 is TGTGCCAGCACGACAGGCCGAACAGATACGCAGTATTTT.

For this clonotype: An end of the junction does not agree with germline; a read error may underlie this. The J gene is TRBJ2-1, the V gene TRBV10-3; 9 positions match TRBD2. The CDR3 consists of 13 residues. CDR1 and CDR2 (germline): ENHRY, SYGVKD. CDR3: CATQGVAGEGAIF. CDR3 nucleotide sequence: TGTGCCACCCAAGGGGTAGCGGGGGAAGGGGCAATCTTC.

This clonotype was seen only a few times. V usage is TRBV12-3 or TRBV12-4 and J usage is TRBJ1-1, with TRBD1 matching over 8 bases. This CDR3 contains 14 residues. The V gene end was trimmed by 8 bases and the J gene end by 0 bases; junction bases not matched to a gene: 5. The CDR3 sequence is CASGQGAVNTEAFF. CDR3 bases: TGTGCCAGCGGTCAGGGGGCTGTGAACACTGAAGCTTTCTTT.

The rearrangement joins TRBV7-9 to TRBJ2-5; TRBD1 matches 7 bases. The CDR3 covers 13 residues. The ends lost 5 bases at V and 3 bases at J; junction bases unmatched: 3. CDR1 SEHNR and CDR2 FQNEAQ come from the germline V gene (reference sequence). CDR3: CASSIQGKETQYF. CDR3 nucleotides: TGTGCCAGCAGCATACAGGGGAAAGAGACCCAGTACTTC.

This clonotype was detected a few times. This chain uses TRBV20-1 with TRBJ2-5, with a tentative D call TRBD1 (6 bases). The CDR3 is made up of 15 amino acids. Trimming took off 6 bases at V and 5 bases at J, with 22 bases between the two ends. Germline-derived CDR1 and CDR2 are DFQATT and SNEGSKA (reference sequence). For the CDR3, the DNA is TGCAGTGCCCCTTCCAGGGGTTCTTTTTCGGAGACCCAGTACTTC. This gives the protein CSAPSRGSFSETQYF.

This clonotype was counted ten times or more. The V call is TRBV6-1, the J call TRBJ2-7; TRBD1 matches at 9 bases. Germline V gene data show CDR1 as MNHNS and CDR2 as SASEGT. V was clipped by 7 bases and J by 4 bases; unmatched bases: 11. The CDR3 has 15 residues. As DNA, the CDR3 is TGTGCCAGCACCAAAACAGGGGGCACGATTTACGAGCAGTACTTC. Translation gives CASTKTGGTIYEQYF.

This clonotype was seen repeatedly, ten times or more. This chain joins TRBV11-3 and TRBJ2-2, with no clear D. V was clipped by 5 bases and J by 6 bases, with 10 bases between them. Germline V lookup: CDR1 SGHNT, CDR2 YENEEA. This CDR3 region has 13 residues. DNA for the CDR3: TGTGCCAGCAGCCGGTCTTATTCCGGGGAGCTGTTTTTT. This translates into CASSRSYSGELFF.

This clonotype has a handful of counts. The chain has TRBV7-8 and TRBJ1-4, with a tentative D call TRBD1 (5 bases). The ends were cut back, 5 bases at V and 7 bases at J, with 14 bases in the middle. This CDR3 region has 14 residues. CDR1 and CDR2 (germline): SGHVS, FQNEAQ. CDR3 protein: CASSTGTNVEKLFF. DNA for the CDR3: TGTGCCAGCAGCACAGGAACAAACGTTGAAAAACTGTTTTTT.

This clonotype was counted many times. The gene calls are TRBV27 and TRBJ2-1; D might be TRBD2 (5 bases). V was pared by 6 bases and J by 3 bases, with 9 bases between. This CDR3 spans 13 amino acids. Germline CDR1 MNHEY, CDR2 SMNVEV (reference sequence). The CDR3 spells CASSLAFYNEQFF. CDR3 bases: TGTGCCAGCAGCCTAGCTTTCTACAATGAGCAGTTCTTC.

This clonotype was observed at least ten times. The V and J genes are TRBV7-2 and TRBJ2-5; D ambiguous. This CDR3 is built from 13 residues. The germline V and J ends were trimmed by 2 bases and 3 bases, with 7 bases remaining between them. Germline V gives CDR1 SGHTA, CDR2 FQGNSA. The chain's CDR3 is CASSLWQEETQYF. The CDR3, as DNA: TGTGCCAGCAGCTTATGGCAGGAAGAGACCCAGTACTTC.

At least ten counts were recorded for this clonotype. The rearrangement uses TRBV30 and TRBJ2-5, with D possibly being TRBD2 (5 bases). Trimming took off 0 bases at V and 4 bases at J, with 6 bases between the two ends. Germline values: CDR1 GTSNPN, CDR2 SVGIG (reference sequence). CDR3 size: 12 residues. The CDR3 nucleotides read TGTGCCTGGAGTGTCGCGGGAGAGACCCAGTACTTC. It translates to CAWSVAGETQYF.

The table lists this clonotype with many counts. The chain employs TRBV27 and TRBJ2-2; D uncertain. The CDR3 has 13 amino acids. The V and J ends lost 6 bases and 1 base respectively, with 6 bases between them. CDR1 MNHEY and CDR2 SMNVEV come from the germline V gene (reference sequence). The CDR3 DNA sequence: TGTGCCAGCAGCCCACAGAACACCGGGGAGCTGTTTTTT. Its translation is CASSPQNTGELFF.

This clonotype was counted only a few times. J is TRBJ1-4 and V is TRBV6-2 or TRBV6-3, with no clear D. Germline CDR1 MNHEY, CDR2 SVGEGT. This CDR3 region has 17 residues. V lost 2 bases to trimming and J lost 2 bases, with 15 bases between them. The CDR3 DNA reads TGTGCCAGCAGTTACGGGCCCTTACAGAGTACTAATGAAAAACTGTTTTTT. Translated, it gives CASSYGPLQSTNEKLFF.

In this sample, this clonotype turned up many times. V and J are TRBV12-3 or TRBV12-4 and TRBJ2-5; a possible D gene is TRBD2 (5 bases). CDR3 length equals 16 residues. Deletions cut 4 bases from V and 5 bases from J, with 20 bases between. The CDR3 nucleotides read TGTGCCAGCAGTTCTCGCCTGCGCTCAACGGGGGAGACCCAGTACTTC. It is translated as CASSSRLRSTGETQYF.

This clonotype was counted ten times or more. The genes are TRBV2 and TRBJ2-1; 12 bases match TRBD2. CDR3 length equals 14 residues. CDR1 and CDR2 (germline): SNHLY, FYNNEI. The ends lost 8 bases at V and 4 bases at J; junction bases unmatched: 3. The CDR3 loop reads CASGTSGFYNEQFF. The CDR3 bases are TGTGCCAGCGGGACTAGCGGGTTTTACAATGAGCAGTTCTTC.

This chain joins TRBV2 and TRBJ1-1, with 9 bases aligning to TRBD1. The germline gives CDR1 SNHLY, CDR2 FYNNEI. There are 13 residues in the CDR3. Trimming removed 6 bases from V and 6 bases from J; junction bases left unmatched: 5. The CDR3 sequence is CASRSDRGAEAFF. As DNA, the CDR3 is TGTGCCAGCAGGTCGGACAGGGGAGCTGAAGCTTTCTTT. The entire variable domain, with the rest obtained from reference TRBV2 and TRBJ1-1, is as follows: EPEVTQTPSHQVTQMGQEVILRCVPISNHLYFYWYRQILGQKVEFLVSFYNNEISEKSEIFDDQFSVERPDGSNFTLKIRSTKLEDSAMYFCASRSDRGAEAFFGQGTRLTVV.

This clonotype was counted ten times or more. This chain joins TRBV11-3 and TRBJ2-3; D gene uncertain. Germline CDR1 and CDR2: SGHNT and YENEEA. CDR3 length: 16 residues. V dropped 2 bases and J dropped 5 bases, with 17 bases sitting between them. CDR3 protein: CASSLSPTQFGDTQYF. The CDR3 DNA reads TGTGCCAGCAGCTTATCCCCCACCCAATTCGGAGATACGCAGTATTTT.

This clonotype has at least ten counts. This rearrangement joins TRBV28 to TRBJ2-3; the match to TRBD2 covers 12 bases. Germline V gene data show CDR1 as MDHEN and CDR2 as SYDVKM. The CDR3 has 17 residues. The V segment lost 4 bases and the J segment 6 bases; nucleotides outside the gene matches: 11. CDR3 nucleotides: TGTGCCAGCAGTTGGGGACTAGCGGGTTCCCGGGGGGATACGCAGTATTTT. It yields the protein CASSWGLAGSRGDTQYF.

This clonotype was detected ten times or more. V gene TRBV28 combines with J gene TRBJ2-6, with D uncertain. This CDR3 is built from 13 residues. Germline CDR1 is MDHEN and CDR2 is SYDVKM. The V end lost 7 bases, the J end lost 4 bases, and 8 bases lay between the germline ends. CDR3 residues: CASMFSGANVLTF. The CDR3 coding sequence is TGTGCCAGCATGTTTTCCGGGGCCAACGTCCTGACTTTC.

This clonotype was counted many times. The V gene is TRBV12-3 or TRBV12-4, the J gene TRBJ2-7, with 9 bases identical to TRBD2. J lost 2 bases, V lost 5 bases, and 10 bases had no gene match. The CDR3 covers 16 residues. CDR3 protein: CASSIRLAVPTYEQYF. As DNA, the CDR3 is TGTGCCAGCAGTATTAGACTAGCGGTCCCTACCTACGAGCAGTACTTC.

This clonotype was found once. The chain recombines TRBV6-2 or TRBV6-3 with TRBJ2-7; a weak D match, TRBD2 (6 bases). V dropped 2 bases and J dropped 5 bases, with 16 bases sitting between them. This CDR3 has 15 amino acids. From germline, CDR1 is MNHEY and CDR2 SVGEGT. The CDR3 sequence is CASSYPAREIDEQYF. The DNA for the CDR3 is TGTGCCAGCAGTTACCCAGCCCGGGAGATAGACGAGCAGTACTTC.

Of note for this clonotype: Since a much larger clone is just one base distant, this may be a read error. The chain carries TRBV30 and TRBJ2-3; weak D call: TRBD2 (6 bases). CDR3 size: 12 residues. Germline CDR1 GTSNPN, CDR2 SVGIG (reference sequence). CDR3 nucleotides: TGTGCCTGGAGCCCTAGGCGGGATACGCAGTGTTTT. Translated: CAWSPRRDTQCF.

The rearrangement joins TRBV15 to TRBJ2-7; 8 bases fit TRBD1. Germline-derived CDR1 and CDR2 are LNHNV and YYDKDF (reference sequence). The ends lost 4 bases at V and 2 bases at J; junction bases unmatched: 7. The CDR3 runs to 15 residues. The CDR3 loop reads CATSTRQGTTYEQYF. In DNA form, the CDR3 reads TGTGCCACCAGCACAAGACAGGGGACCACCTACGAGCAGTACTTC.

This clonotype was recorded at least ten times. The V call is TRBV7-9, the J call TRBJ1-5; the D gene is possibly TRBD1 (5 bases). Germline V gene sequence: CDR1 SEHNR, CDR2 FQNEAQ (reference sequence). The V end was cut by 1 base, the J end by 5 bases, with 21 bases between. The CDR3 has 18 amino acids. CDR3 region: CASSLGLYRGRDDQPQHF. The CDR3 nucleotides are TGTGCCAGCAGCTTAGGACTTTATAGGGGCAGGGACGATCAGCCCCAGCATTTT.

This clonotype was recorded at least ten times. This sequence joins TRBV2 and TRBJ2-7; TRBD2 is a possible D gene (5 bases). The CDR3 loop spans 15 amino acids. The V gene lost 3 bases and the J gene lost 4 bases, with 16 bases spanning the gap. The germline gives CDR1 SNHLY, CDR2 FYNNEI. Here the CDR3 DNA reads TGTGCCAGCAGTGACCAGTGGGAGTTGAGTTACGAGCAGTACTTC. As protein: CASSDQWELSYEQYF.

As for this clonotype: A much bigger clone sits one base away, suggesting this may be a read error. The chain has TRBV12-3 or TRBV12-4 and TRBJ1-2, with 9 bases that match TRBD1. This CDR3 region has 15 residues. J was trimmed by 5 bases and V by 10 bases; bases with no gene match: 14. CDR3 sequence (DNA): TGTGCCATCAACCTATATGGGACAGGGTTATATGGCTACACCTTC. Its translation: CAINLYGTGLYGYTF.